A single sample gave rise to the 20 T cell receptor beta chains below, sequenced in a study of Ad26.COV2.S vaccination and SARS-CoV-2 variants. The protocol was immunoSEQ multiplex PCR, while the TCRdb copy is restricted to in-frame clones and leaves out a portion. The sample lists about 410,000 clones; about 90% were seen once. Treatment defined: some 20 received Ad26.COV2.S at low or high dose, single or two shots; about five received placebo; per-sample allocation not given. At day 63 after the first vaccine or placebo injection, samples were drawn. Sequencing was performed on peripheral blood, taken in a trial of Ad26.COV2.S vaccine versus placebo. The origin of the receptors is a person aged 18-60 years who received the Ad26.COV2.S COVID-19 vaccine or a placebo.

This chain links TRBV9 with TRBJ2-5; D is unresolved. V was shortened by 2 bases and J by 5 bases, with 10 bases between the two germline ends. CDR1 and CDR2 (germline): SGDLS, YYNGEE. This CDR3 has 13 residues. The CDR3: CASSVPPWETQYF. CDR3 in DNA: TGTGCCAGCAGCGTCCCTCCGTGGGAGACCCAGTACTTC.

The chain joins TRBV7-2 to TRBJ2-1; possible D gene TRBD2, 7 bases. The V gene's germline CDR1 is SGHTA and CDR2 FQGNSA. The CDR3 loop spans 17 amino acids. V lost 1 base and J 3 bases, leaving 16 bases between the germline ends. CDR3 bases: TGTGCCAGCAGCTTAGGTCTAGGGGGGGGTAACTACAATGAGCAGTTCTTC. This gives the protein CASSLGLGGGNYNEQFF. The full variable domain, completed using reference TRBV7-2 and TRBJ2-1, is GAGVSQSPSNKVTEKGKDVELRCDPISGHTALYWYRQSLGQGLEFLIYFQGNSAPDKSGLPSDRFSAERTGGSVSTLTIQRTQQEDSAVYLCASSLGLGGGNYNEQFFGPGTRLTVL.

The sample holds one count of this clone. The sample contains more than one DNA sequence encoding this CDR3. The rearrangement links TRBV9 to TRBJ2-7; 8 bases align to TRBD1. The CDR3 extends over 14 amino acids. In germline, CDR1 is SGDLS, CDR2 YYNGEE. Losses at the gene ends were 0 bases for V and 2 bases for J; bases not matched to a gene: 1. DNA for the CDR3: TGTGCCAGCAGCGTAGGGACAGGGACCTACGAGCAGTACTTC. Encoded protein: CASSVGTGTYEQYF.

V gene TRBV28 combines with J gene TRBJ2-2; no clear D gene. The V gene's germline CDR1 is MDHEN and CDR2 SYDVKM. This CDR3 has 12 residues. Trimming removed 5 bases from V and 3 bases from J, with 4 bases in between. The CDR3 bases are TGTGCCAGCAGTCAGGACACCGGGGAGCTGTTTTTT. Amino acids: CASSQDTGELFF.

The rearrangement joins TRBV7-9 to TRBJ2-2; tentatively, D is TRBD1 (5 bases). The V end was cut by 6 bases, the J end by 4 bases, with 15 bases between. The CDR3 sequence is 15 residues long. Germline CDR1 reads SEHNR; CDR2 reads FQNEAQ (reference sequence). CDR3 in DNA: TGTGCCAGCAGTTTCGACAGCCCTGGCACCGGGGAGCTGTTTTTT. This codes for CASSFDSPGTGELFF.

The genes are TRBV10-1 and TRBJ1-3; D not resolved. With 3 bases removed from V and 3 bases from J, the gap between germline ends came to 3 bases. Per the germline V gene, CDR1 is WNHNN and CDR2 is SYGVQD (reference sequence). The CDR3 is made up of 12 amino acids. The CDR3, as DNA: TGCGCCAGCAGTGACCTTGGAAACACCATATATTTT. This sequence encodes CASSDLGNTIYF.

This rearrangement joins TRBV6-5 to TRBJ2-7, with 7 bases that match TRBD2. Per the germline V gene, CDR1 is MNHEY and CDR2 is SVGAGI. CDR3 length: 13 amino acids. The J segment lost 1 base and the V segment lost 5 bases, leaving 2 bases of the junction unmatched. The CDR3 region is CASSPGGSYEQYF. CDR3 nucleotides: TGTGCCAGCAGTCCCGGGGGGTCCTACGAGCAGTACTTC.

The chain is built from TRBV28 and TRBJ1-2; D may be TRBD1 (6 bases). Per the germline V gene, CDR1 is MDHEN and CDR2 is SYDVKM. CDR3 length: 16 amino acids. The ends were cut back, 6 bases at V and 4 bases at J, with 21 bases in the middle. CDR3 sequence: CASSPPGHPSTYGYTF. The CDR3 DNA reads TGTGCCAGCAGCCCTCCGGGACACCCTTCCACCTATGGCTACACCTTC.

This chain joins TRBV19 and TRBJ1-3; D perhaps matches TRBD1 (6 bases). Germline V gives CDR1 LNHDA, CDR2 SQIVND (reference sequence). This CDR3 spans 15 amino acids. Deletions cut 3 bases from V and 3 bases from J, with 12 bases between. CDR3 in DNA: TGTGCCAGTAGTATTTGGACAGAGCGTGGAAACACCATATATTTT. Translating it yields CASSIWTERGNTIYF.

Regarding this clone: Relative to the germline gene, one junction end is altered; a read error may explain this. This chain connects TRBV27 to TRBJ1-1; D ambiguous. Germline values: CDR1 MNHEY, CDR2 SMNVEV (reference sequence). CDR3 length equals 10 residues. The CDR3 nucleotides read TGTGCCAGCAGCCCGTCCACGGAGGTCTTT. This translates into CASSPSTEVF.

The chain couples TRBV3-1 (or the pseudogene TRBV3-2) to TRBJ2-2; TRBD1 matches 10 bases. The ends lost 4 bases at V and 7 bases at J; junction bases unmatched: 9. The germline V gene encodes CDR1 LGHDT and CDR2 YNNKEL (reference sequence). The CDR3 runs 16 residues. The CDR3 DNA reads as TGTGCCAGCAGCCTCACCGGGACAGGGGATGACGGGGAGCTGTTTTTT. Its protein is CASSLTGTGDDGELFF.

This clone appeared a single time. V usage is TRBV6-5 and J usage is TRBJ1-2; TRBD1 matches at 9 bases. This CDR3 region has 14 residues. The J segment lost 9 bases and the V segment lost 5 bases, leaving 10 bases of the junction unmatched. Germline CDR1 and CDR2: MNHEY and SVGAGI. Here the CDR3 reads CASSTRTGEGSYTF. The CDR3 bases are TGTGCCAGCAGTACCCGGACAGGGGAGGGTAGCTACACCTTC.

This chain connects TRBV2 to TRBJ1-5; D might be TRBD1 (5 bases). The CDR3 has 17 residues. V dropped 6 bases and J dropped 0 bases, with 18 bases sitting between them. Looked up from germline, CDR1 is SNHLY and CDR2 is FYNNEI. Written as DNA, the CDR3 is TGTGCCAGCAGGCGGGAGACAGAGACCTATAGCAATCAGCCCCAGCATTTT. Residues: CASRRETETYSNQPQHF.

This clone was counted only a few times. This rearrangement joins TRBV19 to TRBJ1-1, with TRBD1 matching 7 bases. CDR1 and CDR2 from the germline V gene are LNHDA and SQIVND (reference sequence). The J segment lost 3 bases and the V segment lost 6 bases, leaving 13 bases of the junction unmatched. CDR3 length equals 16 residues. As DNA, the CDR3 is TGTGCCAGTAGGTCTAGGGGGCCTCAAACTTACACTGAAGCTTTCTTT. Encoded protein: CASRSRGPQTYTEAFF.

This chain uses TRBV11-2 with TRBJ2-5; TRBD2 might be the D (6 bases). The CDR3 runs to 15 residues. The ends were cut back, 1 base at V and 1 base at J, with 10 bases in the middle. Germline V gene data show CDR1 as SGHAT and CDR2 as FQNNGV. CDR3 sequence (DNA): TGTGCCAGCAGCTTAGGACCGACTAGCCAAGAGACCCAGTACTTC. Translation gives CASSLGPTSQETQYF.

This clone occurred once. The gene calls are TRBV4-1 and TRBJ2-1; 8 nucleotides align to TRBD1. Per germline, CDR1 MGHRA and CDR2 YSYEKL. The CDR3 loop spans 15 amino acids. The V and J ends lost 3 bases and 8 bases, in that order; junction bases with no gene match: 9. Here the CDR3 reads CASSHPQQGVDEQFF. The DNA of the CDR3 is TGCGCCAGCAGCCACCCACAACAGGGGGTTGATGAGCAGTTCTTC.

CDR3 coding DNA: TGTGCCAGCAGCCCAAGCGGGGGGATAATCACAGATACGCAGTATTTT. Its translation is CASSPSGGIITDTQYF. V and J are TRBV11-2 and TRBJ2-3; TRBD2 matches 9 bases. The CDR3 consists of 16 residues. V shed 5 bases, J shed 2 bases, and the junction held 8 bases outside the gene matches. Germline lookup yields CDR1 SGHAT and CDR2 FQNNGV.

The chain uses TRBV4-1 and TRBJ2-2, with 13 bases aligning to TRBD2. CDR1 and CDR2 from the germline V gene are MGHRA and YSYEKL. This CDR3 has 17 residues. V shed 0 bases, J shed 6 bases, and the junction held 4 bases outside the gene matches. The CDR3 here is CASSQELAGGLAGELFF. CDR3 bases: TGCGCCAGCAGCCAAGAACTAGCGGGGGGGCTCGCCGGGGAGCTGTTTTTT.

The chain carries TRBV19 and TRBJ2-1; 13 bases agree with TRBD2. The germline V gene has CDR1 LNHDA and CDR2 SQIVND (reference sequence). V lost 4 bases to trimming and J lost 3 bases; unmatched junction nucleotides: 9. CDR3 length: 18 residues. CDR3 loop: CASSKGTSGDSFYNEQFF. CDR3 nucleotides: TGTGCCAGTAGTAAAGGGACTAGCGGGGATTCTTTCTACAATGAGCAGTTCTTC.

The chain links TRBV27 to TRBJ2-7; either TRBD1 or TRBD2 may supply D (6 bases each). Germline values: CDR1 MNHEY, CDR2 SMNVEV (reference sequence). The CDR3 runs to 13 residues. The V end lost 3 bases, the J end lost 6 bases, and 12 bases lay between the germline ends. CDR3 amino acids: CASSFGGAGEQYF. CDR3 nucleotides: TGTGCCAGCAGTTTCGGGGGCGCGGGCGAGCAGTACTTC.